The 32 T cell receptor beta chains listed next were all sequenced from one sample in a study of T cell responses to AZD1222 COVID-19 vaccine. Produced via immunoSEQ multiplex PCR; TCRdb's table is partial and in-frame only. The sample holds hundreds of thousands of clones, roughly 93% seen once. The sequencing here drew on peripheral blood, taken 28 days after the second AZD1222 dose. These receptors were collected from an adult who received the AZD1222 COVID-19 vaccine.

The V gene is TRBV5-5, the J gene TRBJ1-2, with 8 bases that match TRBD1. Germline lookup yields CDR1 SGHKS and CDR2 YYEKEE (reference sequence). With V trimmed by 3 bases and J by 4 bases, 5 bases remained unmatched. This CDR3 region has 14 residues. The CDR3 reads CASSSDRAGYGYTF. The CDR3 bases are TGTGCCAGCAGCTCGGACAGGGCGGGCTATGGCTACACCTTC.

A single count supports this clone. The CDR3 DNA is TGTGCCAGCAGCTTGGCCCGGGGGGTCCGCCAGCCCCAGCATTTT. It encodes CASSLARGVRQPQHF. V and J are TRBV5-6 and TRBJ1-5, with D tentatively TRBD1 (5 bases). The CDR3 totals 15 residues. Trimming removed 0 bases from V and 7 bases from J, with 14 bases in between. The V gene's germline CDR1 is SGHDT and CDR2 YYEEEE. Drawing the rest from reference TRBV5-6 and TRBJ1-5, the complete variable domain is DAGVTQSPTHLIKTRGQQVTLRCSPKSGHDTVSWYQQALGQGPQFIFQYYEEEERQRGNFPDRFSGHQFPNYSSELNVNALLLGDSALYLCASSLARGVRQPQHFGDGTRLSIL.

The CDR3 DNA sequence: TGTGCCAGCAGTCGAGGGGGCGACTATGGCTACACCTTC. Protein: CASSRGGDYGYTF. This chain connects TRBV7-2 to TRBJ1-2, with TRBD1 identical over 7 bases. The J segment lost 3 bases and the V segment lost 6 bases, leaving 4 bases of the junction unmatched. The germline V gene encodes CDR1 SGHTA and CDR2 FQGNSA. The CDR3 spans 13 residues.

The chain has TRBV18 and TRBJ1-6; D gene unclear. CDR3 length: 13 amino acids. The V and J ends lost 5 bases and 7 bases respectively, with 9 bases between them. Germline V gene data show CDR1 as KGHSH and CDR2 as LQKENI. CDR3 sequence (DNA): TGTGCCAGCTCAACGGACGAGAATTCACCCCTCCACTTT. Protein: CASSTDENSPLHF.

The chain couples TRBV12-3 or TRBV12-4 to TRBJ2-7; D gene uncertain. V lost 3 bases and J lost 3, with 6 bases in between. The CDR3 contains 12 residues. The CDR3: CASSFIDYEQYF. CDR3 coding DNA: TGTGCCAGCAGTTTTATAGACTACGAGCAGTACTTC.

The chain employs TRBV20-1 and TRBJ2-7; TRBD1 is a possible D gene (5 bases). Germline CDR1 and CDR2: DFQATT and SNEGSKA (reference sequence). CDR3 length equals 11 residues. V was shortened by 1 base and J by 9 bases, with 10 bases between the two germline ends. The CDR3 nucleotides read TGCAGTGCTAGAGCCCCGCAGGGGCAGTACTTC. Translation gives CSARAPQGQYF.

This sequence joins TRBV7-8 and TRBJ1-2; TRBD1 is a possible D gene (5 bases). Germline V lookup: CDR1 SGHVS, CDR2 FQNEAQ. Trimming removed 0 bases from V and 4 bases from J, with 18 bases in between. The CDR3 extends over 17 amino acids. CDR3 sequence: CASSLALLVKGTYGYTF. The CDR3 DNA reads as TGTGCCAGCAGCTTAGCGTTGTTGGTAAAGGGGACCTATGGCTACACCTTC.

This rearrangement joins TRBV28 to TRBJ2-7, with 9 bases aligning to TRBD1. CDR3 length equals 16 residues. The J segment lost 5 bases and the V segment lost 5 bases, leaving 13 bases of the junction unmatched. CDR1 is MDHEN and CDR2 is SYDVKM in the germline V gene. Written as DNA, the CDR3 is TGTGCCAGCAGTCCTTGGGGGGACAGGGTGTCCCACGAGCAGTACTTC. The encoded protein is CASSPWGDRVSHEQYF.

This chain connects TRBV4-1 to TRBJ2-3, with 8 bases that match TRBD2. V was pared by 5 bases and J by 4 bases, with 8 bases of the junction left unmatched. Germline V CDR1 and CDR2: MGHRA, YSYEKL. The CDR3 spans 15 residues. The CDR3 DNA reads as TGCGCCAGCAGCATCGGGGGGGGCACAGCAGATACGCAGTATTTT. This encodes CASSIGGGTADTQYF.

The chain uses TRBV14 and TRBJ2-7; TRBD2 matches at 9 bases. Germline-derived CDR1 and CDR2 are SGHDN and FVKESK. There are 16 residues in the CDR3. Unmatched junction bases numbered 10, after V lost 1 base and J lost 6 bases. The CDR3 reads CASSQVVGGGGGEQYF. In DNA, the CDR3 is TGTGCCAGCAGCCAAGTAGTTGGCGGCGGGGGGGGCGAGCAGTACTTC.

This chain connects TRBV7-3 to TRBJ2-7, with D hard to call. V lost 6 bases and J 6 bases, leaving 12 bases between the germline ends. Per germline, CDR1 SGHTA and CDR2 FQGTGA. The CDR3 length is 12 residues. The DNA for the CDR3 is TGTGCCAGCAGTATGCAAACGGGCGAGCAGTACTTC. Translation: CASSMQTGEQYF. Based on the CDR3 plus reference TRBV7-3 and TRBJ2-7, the full variable domain is GAGVSQTPSNKVTEKGKYVELRCDPISGHTALYWYRQSLGQGPEFLIYFQGTGAADDSGLPNDRFFAVRPEGSVSTLKIQRTERGDSAVYLCASSMQTGEQYFGPGTRLTVT.

The chain joins TRBV10-3 to TRBJ2-7; no firm D call. This CDR3 spans 16 amino acids. V dropped 1 base and J dropped 2 bases, with 15 bases sitting between them. Germline CDR1 is ENHRY and CDR2 is SYGVKD. CDR3 in amino acids: CAISELTASATYEQYF. The CDR3, as DNA: TGTGCCATCAGTGAGTTAACAGCCTCGGCCACCTACGAGCAGTACTTC.

The chain links TRBV28 to TRBJ1-3, with 10 bases that match TRBD1. V lost 6 bases and J lost 2; bases outside the gene matches: 4. This CDR3 spans 15 amino acids. The germline V gene encodes CDR1 MDHEN and CDR2 SYDVKM. The CDR3 sequence is CASRRQGATGNTIYF. For the CDR3, the DNA is TGTGCCAGCAGAAGACAGGGGGCTACTGGAAACACCATATATTTT.

This clone showed up just once. This chain connects TRBV29-1 to TRBJ1-2; 7 bases match TRBD1. V shed 5 bases and J 2 bases; nucleotides not matched to a gene: 5. Germline CDR1 is SQVTM and CDR2 is ANQGSEA. The CDR3 is made up of 13 amino acids. In DNA form, the CDR3 reads TGCAGCGTTTTCGGGGGACAGAACTATGGCTACACCTTC. This translates into CSVFGGQNYGYTF.

This clone appeared a single time. The J gene is TRBJ2-3, the V gene TRBV2, with a possible D match to TRBD1 (6 bases). V gave up 6 bases and J gave up 4 bases, with 20 bases separating them. The CDR3 has 16 residues. CDR1 is SNHLY, CDR2 FYNNEI, per germline. The CDR3: CASRSMGRGEADTQYF. The CDR3 DNA reads TGTGCCAGCAGGAGTATGGGCAGGGGAGAGGCAGATACGCAGTATTTT.

This chain's CDR3 is CASSGGFLYGYTF. In nucleotides, the CDR3 is TGTGCCAGCAGTGGGGGATTTTTGTATGGCTACACCTTC. The chain combines TRBV28 with TRBJ1-2; TRBD1 might be the D (5 bases). The CDR3 contains 13 residues. V was shortened by 5 bases and J by 5 bases, with 12 bases between the two germline ends. Germline V gives CDR1 MDHEN, CDR2 SYDVKM.

The chain combines TRBV25-1 with TRBJ1-2, with D unresolved. Per the germline V gene, CDR1 is MGHDK and CDR2 is SYGVNS. Trimming took 4 bases from V and 3 from J, leaving 9 bases between them. The CDR3 is 13 amino acids. CDR3 loop: CASSVGLDYGYTF. CDR3 sequence (DNA): TGTGCCAGCAGTGTAGGGTTGGACTATGGCTACACCTTC.

V usage is TRBV9 and J usage is TRBJ1-1; 10 positions agree with TRBD1. Losses at the gene ends were 5 bases for V and 11 bases for J; bases not matched to a gene: 12. The CDR3 runs to 14 residues. In germline, CDR1 is SGDLS, CDR2 YYNGEE. CDR3: CASSSTGGAMIAFF. Here the CDR3 DNA reads TGTGCCAGCAGTTCGACAGGGGGCGCGATGATTGCTTTCTTT.

This chain uses TRBV4-2 with TRBJ2-7; maybe TRBD2 (6 bases). Trimming removed 3 bases at V and 4 bases at J, with 16 bases between. The V gene's germline CDR1 is LGHNA and CDR2 YNFKEQ. This CDR3 has 15 residues. As DNA, the CDR3 is TGTGCCAGCAGCCAGCCGGGAGTTAGCAGTTACGAGCAGTACTTC. Amino acids: CASSQPGVSSYEQYF.

The chain employs TRBV27 and TRBJ2-5; TRBD2 aligns across 7 bases. This CDR3 contains 14 residues. With 7 bases clipped from V and 7 bases from J, the junction kept 12 bases outside the gene matches. In germline, CDR1 is MNHEY, CDR2 SMNVEV (reference sequence). In nucleotides, the CDR3 is TGTGCCAGCACCCTTCTTGCGGGGGTGGGGACCCAGTACTTC. It specifies CASTLLAGVGTQYF.

The chain links TRBV6-5 to TRBJ1-1; D ambiguous. Per germline, CDR1 MNHEY and CDR2 SVGAGI. This CDR3 contains 13 residues. Trimming took 2 bases from V and 0 from J, leaving 4 bases between them. CDR3 nucleotides: TGTGCCAGCAGTTACGAGGTGAACACTGAAGCTTTCTTT. Amino acids: CASSYEVNTEAFF.

V and J are TRBV2 and TRBJ1-5; perhaps TRBD1 as D (6 bases). There are 15 residues in the CDR3. V was clipped by 4 bases and J by 5 bases, with 15 bases between them. Germline CDR1 SNHLY, CDR2 FYNNEI. For the CDR3, the DNA is TGTGCCAGCAGTGGGACAGTATACTCCGATCAGCCCCAGCATTTT. This gives the protein CASSGTVYSDQPQHF. Variable domain in full (rest from reference TRBV2 and TRBJ1-5): EPEVTQTPSHQVTQMGQEVILRCVPISNHLYFYWYRQILGQKVEFLVSFYNNEISEKSEIFDDQFSVERPDGSNFTLKIRSTKLEDSAMYFCASSGTVYSDQPQHFGDGTRLSIL.

V is TRBV5-1 and J is TRBJ1-6, with D hard to call. The V gene's germline CDR1 is SGHRS and CDR2 YFSETQ. CDR3 length equals 12 residues. V lost 4 bases, J lost 8 bases, and 7 bases lay in between. CDR3 coding DNA: TGCGCCAGCAGCCTTGGGGATTCACCCCTCCACTTT. Residues: CASSLGDSPLHF.

This rearrangement joins TRBV4-3 to TRBJ2-1; D perhaps matches TRBD1 (6 bases). V was cut by 4 bases and J by 8 bases, with 18 bases left in between. Per germline, CDR1 LGHNA and CDR2 YSLEER. The CDR3 consists of 15 residues. CDR3 coding DNA: TGCGCCAGCAGCCGGTCAGGGGACCCAGAGGATGAGCAGTTCTTC. It translates to CASSRSGDPEDEQFF.

This chain uses TRBV9 with TRBJ2-1; 8 bases are shared with TRBD2. The CDR3 has 15 residues. The germline CDR1 and CDR2 sequences are SGDLS and YYNGEE. Trimming cost V 0 bases and J 3 bases; bases outside gene matches: 2. DNA of the CDR3: TGTGCCAGCAGCGTAGATAGCGGGGTCTACAATGAGCAGTTCTTC. Protein: CASSVDSGVYNEQFF. Filled out from reference TRBV9 and TRBJ2-1, the complete variable domain reads DSGVTQTPKHLITATGQRVTLRCSPRSGDLSVYWYQQSLDQGLQFLIQYYNGEERAKGNILERFSAQQFPDLHSELNLSSLELGDSALYFCASSVDSGVYNEQFFGPGTRLTVL.

This chain links TRBV3-1 (or the pseudogene TRBV3-2) with TRBJ1-2; D perhaps matches TRBD1 (5 bases). This CDR3 spans 17 amino acids. The V end was cut by 3 bases, the J end by 6 bases, with 23 bases between. Per the germline V gene, CDR1 is LGHDT and CDR2 is YNNKEL (reference sequence). The DNA for the CDR3 is TGTGCCAGCAGCCACCCGAAATGGGGAACAGGATCTAATGGCTACACCTTC. This encodes CASSHPKWGTGSNGYTF.

This clone was observed a single time. The chain combines TRBV3-1 (or the pseudogene TRBV3-2) with TRBJ1-2; perhaps TRBD1 as D (5 bases). Trimming left V 4 bases short and J 5 bases short, with 14 bases between. The germline CDR1 and CDR2 sequences are LGHDT and YNNKEL (reference sequence). This CDR3 has 14 residues. CDR3 in amino acids: CASSPGRGAYGYTF. CDR3 sequence (DNA): TGTGCCAGCAGCCCGGGTCGGGGCGCATATGGCTACACCTTC.

The chain employs TRBV12-5 and TRBJ1-1; 8 bases match TRBD1. V shed 5 bases and J 1 base; nucleotides not matched to a gene: 3. The CDR3 consists of 14 residues. Germline assignment: CDR1 LGHNT and CDR2 FRNRAP. The CDR3 DNA is TGTGCTAGTGGTCCGGGACAGGCGAACACTGAAGCTTTCTTT. This sequence encodes CASGPGQANTEAFF.

The V call is TRBV28, the J call TRBJ1-1; 8 nucleotides line up with TRBD1. The CDR3 is 17 residues long. In germline, CDR1 is MDHEN, CDR2 SYDVKM. Trimming removed 2 bases from V and 4 bases from J; junction bases left unmatched: 12. The CDR3 here is CASSLKGTRGRGTEAFF. CDR3 coding DNA: TGTGCCAGCAGTTTAAAGGGCACCAGGGGGCGGGGCACTGAAGCTTTCTTT.

As DNA, the CDR3 is TGCGCCAGCAGCCAAGGAGGTGCGGGAGTACGAGGGGCCAACGTCCTGACTTTC. Translating it yields CASSQGGAGVRGANVLTF. V gene TRBV4-1 combines with J gene TRBJ2-6, with 7 bases lining up with TRBD2. With 1 base clipped from V and 4 bases from J, the junction kept 10 bases outside the gene matches. The CDR3 sequence is 18 residues long. Per germline, CDR1 MGHRA and CDR2 YSYEKL.

The chain joins TRBV18 to TRBJ2-7, with D unresolved. The CDR3 totals 15 residues. Trimming pared 3 bases from V and 5 bases from J, leaving 17 bases between. Germline CDR1 reads KGHSH; CDR2 reads LQKENI. CDR3 sequence: CASSPPEAEVHEQYF. CDR3 in DNA: TGTGCCAGCTCACCCCCCGAGGCCGAGGTCCACGAGCAGTACTTC.

The count of this clone is one. The chain has TRBV9 and TRBJ2-7, with D maybe TRBD2 (6 bases). Trimming took off 7 bases at V and 2 bases at J, with 13 bases between the two ends. The CDR3 runs 13 residues. Germline V gene sequence: CDR1 SGDLS, CDR2 YYNGEE. CDR3 loop: CASGSGVTYEQYF. The CDR3 nucleotides read TGTGCCAGCGGGTCGGGGGTAACCTACGAGCAGTACTTC.